Each of the 21 T cell receptor beta chains below was sequenced from the same sample in a study of blood T cell repertoires in COVID-19. Using immunoSEQ multiplex PCR, the repertoire was profiled, and TCRdb retains in-frame clones only, with some absent. This sample carries about 250,000 clones, around 86% of them seen once, and the ten largest clones take under 2%. The sample consisted of PBMCs or T cells enriched from blood (not recorded which). The receptors originated from a man aged 40-55 years who had recovered from COVID-19.

This clone was detected only a few times. The J gene is TRBJ1-4, the V gene TRBV30; 8 bases fit TRBD1. CDR3 length: 16 residues. Germline V gives CDR1 GTSNPN, CDR2 SVGIG (reference sequence). The ends lost 2 bases at V and 4 bases at J; junction bases unmatched: 9. The CDR3 coding sequence is TGTGCCTGGAGTCCCCAGTGGACAGGGCTTAATGAAAAACTGTTTTTT. It specifies CAWSPQWTGLNEKLFF.

J is TRBJ2-2 and V is TRBV19; 15 bases agree with TRBD2. Trimming at V came to 5 bases and at J to 5 bases, leaving 6 bases not matched to a gene. The CDR3 totals 17 residues. CDR1 LNHDA and CDR2 SQIVND come from the germline V gene (reference sequence). CDR3 residues: CASSGIGTSGGTGELFF. The CDR3 DNA reads TGTGCCAGTAGTGGGATAGGGACTAGCGGGGGGACCGGGGAGCTGTTTTTT. Drawing the rest from reference TRBV19 and TRBJ2-2, the complete variable domain is DGGITQSPKYLFRKEGQNVTLSCEQNLNHDAMYWYRQDPGQGLRLIYYSQIVNDFQKGDIAEGYSVSREKKESFPLTVTSAQKNPTAFYLCASSGIGTSGGTGELFFGEGSRLTVL.

The chain employs TRBV2 and TRBJ2-5, with D possibly TRBD1 on 6 matching bases. From germline, CDR1 is SNHLY and CDR2 FYNNEI. V lost 6 bases to trimming and J lost 2 bases, with 13 bases between them. The CDR3 consists of 14 residues. CDR3 in amino acids: CASRFYRDQETQYF. DNA of the CDR3: TGTGCCAGCAGATTCTACAGGGATCAAGAGACCCAGTACTTC.

The gene calls are TRBV24-1 and TRBJ1-2, with a tentative D call TRBD1 (6 bases). Germline values: CDR1 KGHDR, CDR2 SFDVKD. The CDR3 is 16 residues long. The ends were cut back, 4 bases at V and 3 bases at J, with 17 bases in the middle. The CDR3 sequence: CATSENPATGYYGYTF. CDR3 DNA sequence: TGTGCCACCAGTGAAAACCCTGCGACAGGCTACTATGGCTACACCTTC.

The chain couples TRBV25-1 to TRBJ2-5; TRBD2 matches 9 bases. CDR1 is MGHDK and CDR2 is SYGVNS in the germline V gene. The V and J ends lost 2 bases and 0 bases, in that order; junction bases with no gene match: 1. The CDR3 totals 15 residues. The CDR3 here is CASSELAGNQETQYF. The CDR3, as DNA: TGTGCCAGCAGTGAACTAGCGGGGAACCAAGAGACCCAGTACTTC.

This chain connects TRBV4-3 to TRBJ2-1; 11 nucleotides align to TRBD2. V gave up 5 bases and J gave up 8 bases; unmatched junction bases: 14. Germline V gives CDR1 LGHNA, CDR2 YSLEER. This CDR3 region has 17 residues. CDR3 protein: CASSSRLPSGGLHEQFF. DNA of the CDR3: TGCGCCAGCAGCTCCCGCTTGCCTAGCGGGGGGTTGCATGAGCAGTTCTTC.

In its sample, this clone was seen once. The CDR3 sequence is CASSSFGGRYGYTF. The DNA for the CDR3 is TGTGCCAGCAGTTCTTTTGGGGGCAGGTATGGCTACACCTTC. The chain carries TRBV6-5 and TRBJ1-2; the D gene is possibly TRBD1 (6 bases). CDR3 length: 14 amino acids. Germline loops: CDR1 MNHEY, CDR2 SVGAGI. Between the trimmed V and J ends, which lost 4 bases and 5 bases, there was a span of 14 bases.

The V and J genes are TRBV5-4 and TRBJ2-5; 8 bases fit TRBD1. CDR3 length: 17 amino acids. The germline CDR1 and CDR2 sequences are SGHNT and YYREEE (reference sequence). V lost 0 bases and J lost 2; bases outside the gene matches: 9. CDR3 sequence: CASSLGTGTGAQETQYF. CDR3 nucleotides: TGTGCCAGCAGCTTGGGGACCGGGACAGGCGCGCAAGAGACCCAGTACTTC.

The rearrangement joins TRBV30 to TRBJ1-1; unclear D gene. V lost 4 bases to trimming and J lost 7 bases, with 10 bases between them. CDR3 length: 11 amino acids. Germline V gene sequence: CDR1 GTSNPN, CDR2 SVGIG (reference sequence). CDR3 in amino acids: CAWTDGGEAFF. In DNA form, the CDR3 reads TGTGCCTGGACCGACGGAGGTGAAGCTTTCTTT.

The V and J genes are TRBV6-2 or TRBV6-3 and TRBJ2-1; 7 bases are a match to TRBD1. Germline CDR1 is MNHEY and CDR2 is SVGEGT. The CDR3 has 16 residues. The V segment lost 2 bases and the J segment 0 bases; nucleotides outside the gene matches: 4. CDR3 in DNA: TGTGCCAGCAGTTACAAGGACAGGCCCTCCTACAATGAGCAGTTCTTC. Protein product: CASSYKDRPSYNEQFF.

Here the CDR3 reads CASSSGGADTQYF. The CDR3 DNA is TGTGCCAGCAGCTCCGGGGGGGCGGATACGCAGTATTTT. The chain recombines TRBV7-3 with TRBJ2-3; 8 nucleotides agree with TRBD2. Germline V gives CDR1 SGHTA, CDR2 FQGTGA. There are 13 residues in the CDR3. V lost 4 bases and J lost 6; bases outside the gene matches: 3.

Only a few counts were recorded for this clone. This chain links TRBV6-1 with TRBJ1-5; D is uncertain. CDR1 and CDR2 from the germline V gene are MNHNS and SASEGT. The CDR3 consists of 15 residues. V was shortened by 2 bases and J by 4 bases, with 12 bases between the two germline ends. The CDR3: CASSELAGVNQPQHF. The CDR3 coding sequence is TGTGCCAGCAGTGAACTAGCCGGGGTAAATCAGCCCCAGCATTTT.

The chain employs TRBV5-6 and TRBJ1-4; TRBD1 is a possible D gene (5 bases). Germline V gene sequence: CDR1 SGHDT, CDR2 YYEEEE. This CDR3 comprises 16 residues. Trimming stripped 4 bases from V and 3 bases from J, with 16 bases between. The CDR3 coding sequence is TGTGCCAGCAGCCCCTACCAGGGTCTGCCTAATGAAAAACTGTTTTTT. This codes for CASSPYQGLPNEKLFF.

J is TRBJ1-4 and V is TRBV28; 12 positions match TRBD1. V gave up 4 bases and J gave up 3 bases; unmatched junction bases: 6. Per the germline V gene, CDR1 is MDHEN and CDR2 is SYDVKM. The CDR3 has 17 residues. CDR3 residues: CASSSPGQGASNEKLFF. DNA of the CDR3: TGTGCCAGCAGTTCCCCGGGACAGGGGGCGTCTAATGAAAAACTGTTTTTT. Looking up the rest from reference TRBV28 and TRBJ1-4 gives the full variable domain: DVKVTQSSRYLVKRTGEKVFLECVQDMDHENMFWYRQDPGLGLRLIYFSYDVKMKEKGDIPEGYSVSREKKERFSLILESASTNQTSMYLCASSSPGQGASNEKLFFGSGTQLSVL.

This clone is a singleton in its sample. This CDR3 reads CASSRNRAVETQYF. In DNA form, the CDR3 reads TGCGCCAGCAGTCGGAACAGGGCGGTGGAGACCCAGTACTTC. The chain uses TRBV23-1 and TRBJ2-5, with D possibly matching TRBD1 (6 bases). TRBV23-1 is treated as an ORF (open reading frame) with a function not yet certain. This CDR3 is built from 14 residues. V was pared by 4 bases and J by 5 bases, with 14 bases between.

This sequence joins TRBV11-1 and TRBJ2-1; TRBD1 matches 8 bases. The V segment lost 5 bases and the J segment 6 bases; nucleotides outside the gene matches: 6. CDR1 SGHAT and CDR2 FQDESV come from the germline V gene (reference sequence). The CDR3 runs to 14 residues. CDR3 sequence: CASSLLDRANEQFF. The CDR3 DNA reads TGTGCCAGCAGCCTACTGGACAGGGCCAATGAGCAGTTCTTC.

The chain couples TRBV5-1 to TRBJ2-7, with D unresolved. Germline lookup yields CDR1 SGHRS and CDR2 YFSETQ. The V end lost 3 bases, the J end lost 3 bases, and 16 bases lay between the germline ends. The CDR3 is 15 amino acids. CDR3 region: CASSYSLDTLYEQYF. CDR3 nucleotide sequence: TGCGCCAGCAGCTATTCTTTAGACACCCTCTACGAGCAGTACTTC.

This chain links TRBV12-5 with TRBJ1-5, with D perhaps TRBD1 (5 bases). Between the trimmed V and J ends, which lost 1 base and 3 bases, there was a span of 16 bases. The CDR3 is made up of 17 amino acids. CDR1 is LGHNT, CDR2 FRNRAP, per germline. CDR3 sequence reads: CASGLAGRASDNQPQHF. DNA of the CDR3: TGTGCTAGTGGTTTGGCCGGCAGGGCGTCAGACAATCAGCCCCAGCATTTT.

V is TRBV27 and J is TRBJ2-1; 7 positions agree with TRBD1. Trimming removed 5 bases from V and 5 bases from J; junction bases left unmatched: 9. Germline values: CDR1 MNHEY, CDR2 SMNVEV (reference sequence). This CDR3 spans 15 amino acids. The CDR3 loop is CASSPRQGIHNEQFF. As DNA, the CDR3 is TGTGCCAGCAGTCCCAGACAGGGTATCCACAATGAGCAGTTCTTC.

The genes are TRBV27 and TRBJ1-5; no firm D call. Germline V gene data show CDR1 as MNHEY and CDR2 as SMNVEV (reference sequence). V was pared by 3 bases and J by 1 base, with 7 bases between. CDR3 length equals 14 residues. The CDR3, as DNA: TGTGCCAGCAGTTTGGCAGCGAGCAATCAGCCCCAGCATTTT. Translating it yields CASSLAASNQPQHF.

V gene TRBV15 combines with J gene TRBJ1-4; no definite D call. Germline assignment: CDR1 LNHNV and CDR2 YYDKDF (reference sequence). With 0 bases removed from V and 8 bases from J, the gap between germline ends came to 13 bases. The length of the CDR3 is 15 residues. DNA for the CDR3: TGTGCCACCAGCAGAGATGTCTCCCCGGGAGAAAAACTGTTTTTT. This sequence encodes CATSRDVSPGEKLFF.